The T cell receptor (beta chain) described here comes from a study of T-cell reconstitution after alpha-beta-depleted transplantation in children. The ends were cut back, 6 bases at V and 3 bases at J, with 12 bases in the middle. The CDR3 is 14 amino acids. Preparation of the TCRbeta library involved a method that used unique molecular identifiers. TCRdb passed the PCR reads through MiXCR, listing each CDR3 protein once. The sample contains about 610,000 distinct CDR3 sequences, more than 9% of which appear only once. This clonotype was recorded at least ten times. This receptor was obtained from a human donor who donated a stem cell graft to a child with acute myeloid leukemia. The chain carries TRBV12-3 or TRBV12-4 and TRBJ2-1, with a possible D match to TRBD2 (5 bases). The sequenced sample was PBMCs from the stem cell graft donor, obtained from the stem cell graft. The CDR3: CASSSGSGYNEQFF. The CDR3 DNA follows: TGTGCCAGCAGCTCAGGCAGCGGCTACAATGAGCAGTTCTTC.